The present T cell receptor (beta chain) was sequenced within a study of T cell responses to AZD1222 COVID-19 vaccine. The repertoire was sequenced with immunoSEQ multiplex PCR; TCRdb's copy has only in-frame clones and lacks some. The top ten hold around a tenth of the sample, which has around 130,000 clones, 80% to 90% seen once. There are 15 residues in the CDR3. Germline loops: CDR1 MDHEN, CDR2 SYDVKM. Trimming removed 1 base from V and 3 bases from J, with 10 bases in between. The TCR comes from an adult who received the AZD1222 COVID-19 vaccine. The rearrangement uses TRBV28 and TRBJ1-5; no clear D gene. The source material was peripheral blood, sampled 28 days after the second AZD1222 dose. The CDR3 loop reads CASSLFRRFNQPQHF. The CDR3 DNA sequence: TGTGCCAGCAGTTTATTCCGACGGTTCAATCAGCCCCAGCATTTT.